A single T cell receptor beta chain is shown here with its context. Its antigen remains unidentified. This entry is derived from a study of cytomegalovirus exposure and HLA in healthy donors. CDR1 and CDR2 from the germline V gene are MNHNS and SASEGT. V shed 4 bases and J 2 bases; nucleotides not matched to a gene: 4. The CDR3 consists of 14 residues. Findings and caveats of the study: In the 95 to 150 validation repertoires, approximately 94% of cluster scores exceeded 0, per a later analysis. Listed as cytomegalovirus-associated were over 150 TCR beta chains.

Assay: immunoSEQ multiplex PCR; the TCRdb copy retains only in-frame clones and omits some. The data hold 90,000 or so clones, with 85% observed a single time. The source material was PBMCs. This rearrangement joins TRBV6-1 to TRBJ2-7; the match to TRBD2 covers 8 bases. This receptor was taken from a man younger than 35 in good health and CMV-seropositive. This CDR3 reads CASSAGTSPYEQYF. CDR3 nucleotide sequence: TGTGCCAGCAGTGCCGGGACTAGTCCCTACGAGCAGTACTTC.